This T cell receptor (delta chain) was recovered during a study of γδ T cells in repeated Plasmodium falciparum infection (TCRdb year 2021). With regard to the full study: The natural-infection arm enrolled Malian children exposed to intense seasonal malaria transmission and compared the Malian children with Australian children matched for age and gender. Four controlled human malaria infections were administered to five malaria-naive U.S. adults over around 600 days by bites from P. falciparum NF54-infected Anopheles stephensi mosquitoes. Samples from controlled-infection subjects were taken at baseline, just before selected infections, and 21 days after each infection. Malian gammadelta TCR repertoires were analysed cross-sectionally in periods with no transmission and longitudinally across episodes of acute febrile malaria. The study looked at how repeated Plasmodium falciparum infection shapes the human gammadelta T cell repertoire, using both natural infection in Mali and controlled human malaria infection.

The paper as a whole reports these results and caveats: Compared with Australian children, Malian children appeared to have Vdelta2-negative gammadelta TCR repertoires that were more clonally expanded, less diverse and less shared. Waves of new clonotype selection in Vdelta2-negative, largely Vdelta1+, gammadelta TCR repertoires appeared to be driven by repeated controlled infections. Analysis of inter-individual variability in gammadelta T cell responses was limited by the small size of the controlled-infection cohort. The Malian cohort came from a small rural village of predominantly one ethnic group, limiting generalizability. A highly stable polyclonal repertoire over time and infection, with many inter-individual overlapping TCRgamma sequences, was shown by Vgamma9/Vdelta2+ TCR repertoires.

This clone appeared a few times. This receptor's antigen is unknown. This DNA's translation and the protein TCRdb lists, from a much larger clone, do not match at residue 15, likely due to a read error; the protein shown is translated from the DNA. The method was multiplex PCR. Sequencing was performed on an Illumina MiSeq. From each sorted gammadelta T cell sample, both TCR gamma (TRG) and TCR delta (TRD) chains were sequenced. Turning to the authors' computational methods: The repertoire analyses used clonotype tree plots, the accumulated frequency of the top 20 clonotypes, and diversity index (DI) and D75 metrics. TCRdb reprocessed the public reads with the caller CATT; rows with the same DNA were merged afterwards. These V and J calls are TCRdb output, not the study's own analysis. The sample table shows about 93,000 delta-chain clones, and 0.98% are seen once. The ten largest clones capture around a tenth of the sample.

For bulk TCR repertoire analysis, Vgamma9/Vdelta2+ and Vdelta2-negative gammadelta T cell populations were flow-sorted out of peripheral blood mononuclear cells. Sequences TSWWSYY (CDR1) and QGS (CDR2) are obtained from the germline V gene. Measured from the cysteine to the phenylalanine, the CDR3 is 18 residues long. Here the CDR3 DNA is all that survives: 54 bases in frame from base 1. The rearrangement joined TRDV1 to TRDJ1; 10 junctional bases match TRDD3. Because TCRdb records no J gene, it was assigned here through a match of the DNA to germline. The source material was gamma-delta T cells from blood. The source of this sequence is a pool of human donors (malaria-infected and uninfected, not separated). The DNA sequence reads TGTGCTCTTAGCCCCTACGCACGCTGGGGGATATCGACCGATGAACTCATCTTT. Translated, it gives CALSPYARWGISTDELIF.